This section outlines one TCR beta chain sequence together with its context. What it binds is not known. Primers: 60 Vbeta forward and 13 Jbeta reverse. This table comes from immunoSEQ multiplex PCR, and its TCRdb copy is limited to in-frame clones, with some not included. The sample shows over 150,000 clones, about 80% of them seen only once. Germline lookup yields CDR1 SGHTA and CDR2 FQGNSA. This CDR3 has 16 residues. V lost 1 base and J lost 5, with 17 bases in between. The data are from a study of cytomegalovirus exposure and HLA in healthy donors. Notes on the study in general: The authors later found most CMV-associated TCR beta chains appeared HLA-restricted.

The material sequenced was PBMCs. The chain is built from TRBV7-2 and TRBJ2-5; possible D gene TRBD2, 6 bases. This TCR was sampled from a man aged 25-40 years in good health and CMV-seropositive. CDR3: CASSLGAGGILETQYF. The DNA of the CDR3 is TGTGCCAGCAGCTTAGGGGCGGGCGGGATCCTCGAGACCCAGTACTTC.